Listed below are T cell receptor beta chains from one sample, sequenced in a study of cytomegalovirus exposure and HLA in healthy donors. The table came from immunoSEQ multiplex PCR; TCRdb's copy has only in-frame clones and leaves some out. The table lists 250,000 to 300,000 clones, almost 85% of them singletons, with roughly 2% in the top ten. The sample was PBMCs. The receptors shown here come from a woman aged 40 to 55 in good health and CMV-seropositive. Both conserved end residues are part of each CDR3. D genes are given only for firm matches. The size of a clone is reported for some rows only, either as once, few or many, or as a class for expanded clones.

J gene,V gene,clone size,D gene,CDR3 DNA,CDR3 protein
TRBJ1-1,TRBV30,few,-,TGTGCCTCGTCCGGGGGGGCAAGGGCTGAAGCTTTCTTT,CASSGGARAEAFF
TRBJ2-1,TRBV7-9,once,TRBD2,TGTGCCAGCAGCCTACGGACTAGCGGGAGGAATGAGCAGTTCTTC,CASSLRTSGRNEQFF
TRBJ1-5,TRBV28,-,-,TGTGCCAGCAGCGCCAAAGGGGTCTATAGCAATCAGCCCCAGCATTTT,CASSAKGVYSNQPQHF
TRBJ2-1,TRBV9,-,-,TGTGCCAGCAGCGTAGAACACGGGAGAAAGTACAATGAGCAGTTCTTC,CASSVEHGRKYNEQFF
TRBJ2-3,TRBV19,-,-,TGTGCCAGTAGTAGAGGGGGAGCAGATACGCAGTATTTT,CASSRGGADTQYF
TRBJ2-5,TRBV19,-,-,TGTGCCAGTAGATCGGGCGCAGGGCCCACAGAGACCCAGTACTTC,CASRSGAGPTETQYF
TRBJ2-3,TRBV7-2,once,-,TGTGCCAGCAGCATACAGGGCAGCACAGATACGCAGTATTTT,CASSIQGSTDTQYF
TRBJ1-4,TRBV9,-,-,TGTGCCAGCAGCGTAGAGCCAGCCGGAGATGAAAAACTGTTTTTT,CASSVEPAGDEKLFF
TRBJ1-2,TRBV15,-,-,TGTGCCACCAGCAGAGATAGACAGTCAGACTATGGCTACACCTTC,CATSRDRQSDYGYTF
TRBJ2-7,TRBV7-9,-,TRBD1,TGTGCCAGCAGCTTGGGACAGGCGAGCTACGAGCAGTACTTC,CASSLGQASYEQYF